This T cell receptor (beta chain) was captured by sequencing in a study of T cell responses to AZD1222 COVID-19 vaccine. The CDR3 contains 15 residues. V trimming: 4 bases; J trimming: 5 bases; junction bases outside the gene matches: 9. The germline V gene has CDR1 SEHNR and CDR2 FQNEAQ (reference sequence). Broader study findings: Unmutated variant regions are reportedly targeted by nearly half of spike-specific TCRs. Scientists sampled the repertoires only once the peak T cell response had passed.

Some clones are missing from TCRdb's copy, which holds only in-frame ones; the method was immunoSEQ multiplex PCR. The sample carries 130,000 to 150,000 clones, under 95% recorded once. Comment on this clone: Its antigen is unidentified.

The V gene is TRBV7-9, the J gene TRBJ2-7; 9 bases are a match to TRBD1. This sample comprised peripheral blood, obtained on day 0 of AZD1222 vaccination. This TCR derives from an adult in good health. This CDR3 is CASSSARDRVNEQYF. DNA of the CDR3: TGTGCCAGCAGCTCCGCCCGGGACAGGGTAAACGAGCAGTACTTC.